There are a few counts of the clone carrying this T cell receptor beta chain. The protocol was immunoSEQ multiplex PCR, while the TCRdb copy is restricted to in-frame clones and leaves out a portion. The data hold about 94,000 clones, with roughly 90% observed a single time. The entry originates in a study of T cell responses to AZD1222 COVID-19 vaccine. The V gene end was trimmed by 11 bases and the J gene end by 3 bases; junction bases not matched to a gene: 12. This CDR3 is 16 amino acids long. Germline V gives CDR1 ENHRY, CDR2 SYGVKD. The starting material was peripheral blood, obtained on day 0 of AZD1222 vaccination. V usage is TRBV10-3 and J usage is TRBJ2-3; 12 positions agree with TRBD2. The receptor comes from an adult in good health. CDR3 DNA sequence: TGTGCCGCTTCCTCCCTCCTAGCGGGGGGGACAGATACGCAGTATTTT. Protein product: CAASSLLAGGTDTQYF.